The present entry profiles one T cell receptor (beta chain) with its context. The antigen is not known. From about 19-30 mg of unsorted bulk tissue, DNA and RNA were co-extracted together. Chronic HBV infection, which was untreated, was present in the patients. The source of the sample is a study of tumor-infiltrating lymphocytes in primary liver carcinoma. Study overall: Productive TCRbeta read counts per sample ran from roughly 3.4 to 7.5 million and were similar across tissue types. Study-wide findings and caveats: Less overlap was seen in tumor-adjacent and tumor-blood pairs than in tumor region pairs. A significantly higher top-250-clone fraction was recorded for tumors than for blood (p = 0.039).

A constant-region primer served to make TCR beta cDNA from about 500 ng total RNA. Libraries covering TCR beta were generated through three nested multiplex PCR rounds (using a slightly modified ARM-PCR). The opening two PCR rounds, around 11 cycles each, paired TRBV1-TRBV30 forward primers with a C-beta reverse primer. Each CDR3 protein gets one entry after TCRdb re-called the multiplex PCR reads with MiXCR. The data contain 80,000 to 100,000 distinct CDR3 sequences, about 73% of them singletons. There are 14 residues in the CDR3. Germline V gene sequence: CDR1 MNHNY, CDR2 SVGAGI (reference sequence). Unmatched junction bases numbered 16, after V lost 9 bases and J lost 11 bases.

The clonotype originates from a man aged 35 to 55 with primary liver carcinoma and hepatitis B virus infection. Sequenced sample: tumor-adjacent normal liver tissue. J is TRBJ2-3 and V is TRBV6-6; 8 nucleotides match TRBD2. DNA of the CDR3: TGTGCCAGTTGGAGGCGGGAGGCCCGGACCATGCAGTATTTT. As protein: CASWRREARTMQYF.